The table lists the clone carrying this T cell receptor (beta chain) with many counts. Its cognate antigen is unknown. This record comes from a study of regulatory T cells in long-lasting Graves disease. Study conclusions and caveats: The study found persistent patients shared more public clonotypes (approximately 2,700) than new patients (about 1,000).

Time point indicated: persistent/refractory GD, antithyroid drugs over 5 years with positive TRAb. The TCR library was made from RNA extracted from PBMCs. An endocrinology department in Xi'an, China, supplied the patients. Construction of the TCR beta libraries employed iRepertoire HTBI primers in conjunction with Arm-PCR of CDR3 regions. In the authors' methods: The samples yielded roughly 60 TRBV and roughly 15 TRBJ segments. Each CDR3 protein gets one entry after TCRdb re-called the multiplex PCR reads with MiXCR. The V and J calls here are based on TCRdb, not the publication. The sample carries approximately 360,000 distinct CDR3 sequences, roughly 25% recorded once. The sequencing here drew on peripheral blood mononuclear cells (PBMCs), taken when the disease was refractory, from a patient treated with antithyroid drugs. This receptor was taken from a woman aged 40 to 49 with Graves disease.

The CDR3 sequence is CASGYGLAGVGDEQYF. DNA for the CDR3: TGTGCCAGCGGCTACGGACTAGCGGGAGTCGGGGACGAGCAGTACTTC. V gene TRBV27 combines with J gene TRBJ2-7; 13 bases line up with TRBD2. The germline gives CDR1 MNHEY, CDR2 SMNVEV (reference sequence). The CDR3 is 16 amino acids. The V gene end was trimmed by 8 bases and the J gene end by 5 bases; junction bases not matched to a gene: 12.